Shown below are 10 T cell receptor beta chains from a single sample sequenced in a study of tumor-infiltrating lymphocytes in localized non-small cell lung cancer. Produced via immunoSEQ multiplex PCR; TCRdb's table is partial and in-frame only. The repertoire consists of about 11,000 clones, with about 86% occurring once and the leading ten covering 7.8%. Sequencing used uninvolved lung tissue not adjacent to the tumor. The receptors were gathered from a human donor with non-small cell lung cancer.

V is TRBV19 and J is TRBJ2-7, with a tentative D call TRBD1 (6 bases). Germline values: CDR1 LNHDA, CDR2 SQIVND (reference sequence). The CDR3 is made up of 13 amino acids. Trimming shortened V by 5 bases and J by 6 bases, and 14 bases separated the two germline ends. This CDR3 reads CASSARSGVEQYF. The CDR3 DNA follows: TGTGCCAGTAGTGCCCGTTCAGGGGTCGAGCAGTACTTC.

The table lists this clone with a few counts. The chain links TRBV7-9 to TRBJ2-7, with 7 positions matching TRBD1. The V gene end was trimmed by 5 bases and the J gene end by 8 bases; junction bases not matched to a gene: 9. There are 13 residues in the CDR3. Germline CDR1 and CDR2: SEHNR and FQNEAQ (reference sequence). The CDR3 nucleotides are TGTGCCAGCAGCCCCGCGACAGGGCCTCAGCAGTACTTC. Translated, it gives CASSPATGPQQYF.

The chain has TRBV7-9 and TRBJ1-2, with D possibly being TRBD1 (5 bases). The CDR3 is made up of 13 amino acids. V was shortened by 5 bases and J by 12 bases, with 19 bases between the two germline ends. Germline CDR1 and CDR2: SEHNR and FQNEAQ (reference sequence). The DNA of the CDR3 is TGTGCCAGCAGCCCGACGGGGGGGTCAAGCGACACCTTC. It encodes CASSPTGGSSDTF.

This chain connects TRBV6-5 to TRBJ1-1; no firm D call. The V end lost 8 bases, the J end lost 1 base, and 8 bases lay between the germline ends. Per the germline V gene, CDR1 is MNHEY and CDR2 is SVGAGI. CDR3 size: 12 residues. DNA for the CDR3: TGTGCCAGCGTCGACGGGAACACTGAAGCTTTCTTT. It is translated as CASVDGNTEAFF.

V usage is TRBV18 and J usage is TRBJ2-7; either TRBD1 or TRBD2 may supply D (7 bases each). V was trimmed by 0 bases and J by 4 bases, leaving 16 bases between them. CDR3 length: 16 amino acids. From germline, CDR1 is KGHSH and CDR2 LQKENI. The CDR3 region is CASSPPGPGGGYEQYF. The CDR3 coding sequence is TGTGCCAGCTCACCACCGGGCCCAGGGGGAGGGTACGAGCAGTACTTC.

The gene calls are TRBV19 and TRBJ2-3, with 7 bases lining up with TRBD2. This CDR3 is 16 amino acids long. Germline loops: CDR1 LNHDA, CDR2 SQIVND (reference sequence). The J segment lost 2 bases and the V segment lost 5 bases, leaving 10 bases of the junction unmatched. CDR3 bases: TGTGCCAGTAGTCCCGGGGGGTCGGGGGTCACAGATACGCAGTATTTT. Its translation: CASSPGGSGVTDTQYF.

This sequence joins TRBV6-6 and TRBJ1-1, with D perhaps matching TRBD1 (6 bases). CDR3 length: 13 residues. V was trimmed by 7 bases and J by 4 bases, leaving 13 bases between them. The V gene's germline CDR1 is MNHNY and CDR2 SVGAGI (reference sequence). The CDR3 DNA sequence: TGTGCCAGCACCCGGGGGGGCACCACTGAAGCTTTCTTT. It encodes CASTRGGTTEAFF.

The chain is built from TRBV12-5 and TRBJ2-2; 7 positions agree with TRBD1. The junction had 16 bases not matched to a gene; V was cut back by 4 bases and J by 5 bases. The CDR3 spans 18 residues. Germline V CDR1 and CDR2: LGHNT, FRNRAP. The CDR3 nucleotides read TGTGCTAGTGGTTCGACGTTGGATGGACAGGTTGAAACCGGGGAGCTGTTTTTT. Residues: CASGSTLDGQVETGELFF. Using reference TRBV12-5 and TRBJ2-2 for the parts outside the CDR3, the full variable domain is DARVTQTPRHKVTEMGQEVTMRCQPILGHNTVFWYRQTMMQGLELLAYFRNRAPLDDSGMPKDRFSAEMPDATLATLKIQPSEPRDSAVYFCASGSTLDGQVETGELFFGEGSRLTVL.

The chain combines TRBV10-3 with TRBJ2-3, with D tentatively TRBD2 (7 bases). The ends were cut back, 5 bases at V and 3 bases at J, with 18 bases in the middle. Per germline, CDR1 ENHRY and CDR2 SYGVKD. The CDR3 is 16 amino acids. In DNA form, the CDR3 reads TGTGCCATCAGTCCCCGGGGGGCCAGCGGGACAGATACGCAGTATTTT. Translating it yields CAISPRGASGTDTQYF.

The chain combines TRBV7-2 with TRBJ2-5; D possibly corresponds to TRBD2 (5 bases). CDR1 is SGHTA, CDR2 FQGNSA, per germline. This CDR3 spans 15 amino acids. Trimming shortened V by 3 bases and J by 5 bases, and 16 bases separated the two germline ends. CDR3 residues: CASSFSLAGGETQYF. CDR3 nucleotides: TGTGCCAGCAGCTTCTCCCTAGCAGGTGGGGAGACCCAGTACTTC.